The 30 T cell receptor beta chains listed next were all sequenced from one sample in a study of blood T cell repertoires in COVID-19. Data came from immunoSEQ multiplex PCR; TCRdb stores just in-frame clones and leaves some out. This repertoire shows under 300,000 clones, roughly 87% found once; its top ten account for 7.2%. Sequenced sample: peripheral blood. The source of these receptors is a man aged 55-75 years who had recovered from COVID-19.

This clone was detected a few times. The chain couples TRBV6-5 to TRBJ1-2; no reliable D call. Germline CDR1 MNHEY, CDR2 SVGAGI. This CDR3 is built from 12 residues. V was pared by 7 bases and J by 3 bases, with 9 bases between. The CDR3 DNA is TGTGCCAGCACTAACGCGTACTATGGCTACACCTTC. Residues: CASTNAYYGYTF.

This clone was counted a single time. The CDR3 DNA follows: TGTGCCAGCAGACCGACTACCAACACCGGGGAGCTGTTTTTT. Residues: CASRPTTNTGELFF. The chain employs TRBV3-1 (or the pseudogene TRBV3-2) and TRBJ2-2; D might be TRBD2 (5 bases). CDR1 and CDR2 (germline): LGHDT, YNNKEL (reference sequence). The V end was cut by 6 bases, the J end by 2 bases, with 10 bases between. CDR3 length: 14 amino acids.

J is TRBJ2-3 and V is TRBV19; TRBD1 matches 9 bases. The V gene end was trimmed by 3 bases and the J gene end by 1 base; junction bases not matched to a gene: 8. The CDR3 runs to 17 residues. CDR1 and CDR2 from the germline V gene are LNHDA and SQIVND (reference sequence). Here the CDR3 reads CASSIQTGGRGTDTQYF. DNA of the CDR3: TGTGCCAGTAGTATCCAAACAGGGGGCCGGGGCACAGATACGCAGTATTTT.

A remark on this clone: Sequence at one end of the junction differs from germline and may be a read error. J is TRBJ2-3 and V is TRBV3-1 (or the pseudogene TRBV3-2); the match to TRBD2 covers 8 bases. The germline V gene has CDR1 LGHDT and CDR2 YNNKEL (reference sequence). CDR3 length: 14 amino acids. Here the CDR3 reads CASSQVLVTSGLWW. As DNA, the CDR3 is TGTGCCAGCAGCCAAGTGTTAGTAACTAGCGGTCTTTGGTGG.

V gene TRBV5-1 combines with J gene TRBJ2-7; 10 bases match TRBD2. V lost 3 bases to trimming and J lost 7 bases; unmatched junction nucleotides: 7. In germline, CDR1 is SGHRS, CDR2 YFSETQ. The CDR3 has 14 amino acids. CDR3 DNA: TGCGCCAGCAGCTCCCTAGCGGGGGTGGAGGAGCAGTACTTC. Amino acid sequence: CASSSLAGVEEQYF. The entire variable domain, with the rest obtained from reference TRBV5-1 and TRBJ2-7, is as follows: KAGVTQTPRYLIKTRGQQVTLSCSPISGHRSVSWYQQTPGQGLQFLFEYFSETQRNKGNFPGRFSGRQFSNSRSEMNVSTLELGDSALYLCASSSLAGVEEQYFGPGTRLTVT.

This clone was counted between two and nine times. This sequence joins TRBV7-2 and TRBJ1-2, with TRBD1 identical over 10 bases. CDR1 and CDR2 from the germline V gene are SGHTA and FQGNSA. The CDR3 loop spans 13 amino acids. V shed 5 bases and J 8 bases; nucleotides not matched to a gene: 5. The CDR3 DNA reads TGTGCCAGCAGCGGAGGGACAGGGGAAGGCTACACCTTC. It is translated as CASSGGTGEGYTF. Variable domain in full (rest from reference TRBV7-2 and TRBJ1-2): GAGVSQSPSNKVTEKGKDVELRCDPISGHTALYWYRQSLGQGLEFLIYFQGNSAPDKSGLPSDRFSAERTGGSVSTLTIQRTQQEDSAVYLCASSGGTGEGYTFGSGTRLTVV.

V is TRBV5-1 and J is TRBJ1-3; D perhaps matches TRBD1 (5 bases). Per germline, CDR1 SGHRS and CDR2 YFSETQ. This CDR3 is built from 15 residues. V dropped 5 bases and J dropped 0 bases, with 12 bases sitting between them. In nucleotides, the CDR3 is TGCGCCAGCAGTGCGGGGGGGAACTCTGGAAACACCATATATTTT. This encodes CASSAGGNSGNTIYF.

V usage is TRBV12-5 and J usage is TRBJ1-4; 9 positions match TRBD1. The CDR3 covers 13 residues. Looked up from germline, CDR1 is LGHNT and CDR2 is FRNRAP. J gave up 13 bases and V 6 bases, and 9 bases lay outside the gene matches. In DNA form, the CDR3 reads TGTGCTAGTGGACGGGACAGGGTTGATAGACTGTTTTTT. It specifies CASGRDRVDRLFF.

This clone turned up a few times. The J gene is TRBJ1-4, the V gene TRBV5-1, with D uncertain. This CDR3 is 14 amino acids long. Germline loops: CDR1 SGHRS, CDR2 YFSETQ. V gave up 2 bases and J gave up 5 bases, with 10 bases separating them. The CDR3 loop is CASSFHWSNEKLFF. The CDR3 DNA is TGCGCCAGCAGCTTCCACTGGTCGAATGAAAAACTGTTTTTT.

This chain connects TRBV5-1 to TRBJ2-3, with D tentatively TRBD1 (5 bases). Trimming removed 0 bases at V and 1 base at J, with 15 bases between. CDR3 length equals 17 residues. Germline V gene data show CDR1 as SGHRS and CDR2 as YFSETQ. The CDR3 coding sequence is TGCGCCAGCAGCTTGGAGGTTGGGCTAGGGGGCACAGATACGCAGTATTTT. This codes for CASSLEVGLGGTDTQYF.

This clone has only a few counts. The J gene is TRBJ2-5, the V gene TRBV21-1; TRBD1 reflects the table's D call only, with no check against the DNA. TRBV21-1 is deemed a pseudogene. The CDR3 runs 17 residues. The CDR3 coding sequence is TGTGCCAGCAGCAAAAATGGGGCCGACACATTCCAAGAGACCCAGTACTTC. Protein: CASSKNGADTFQETQYF.

The V gene is TRBV3-1 (or the pseudogene TRBV3-2), the J gene TRBJ1-6, with a possible D match to TRBD1 (6 bases). This CDR3 region has 16 residues. Germline CDR1 and CDR2: LGHDT and YNNKEL (reference sequence). V was pared by 1 base and J by 7 bases, with 14 bases between. CDR3 sequence: CASSQVGRGGNSPLHF. The CDR3, as DNA: TGTGCCAGCAGCCAAGTAGGCAGGGGAGGGAATTCACCCCTCCACTTT.

The V gene is TRBV2, the J gene TRBJ2-1; TRBD2 agrees at 9 bases. The ends lost 3 bases at V and 10 bases at J; junction bases unmatched: 10. Germline loops: CDR1 SNHLY, CDR2 FYNNEI. This CDR3 region has 15 residues. CDR3: CASSDGLAGFREQFF. CDR3 bases: TGTGCCAGCAGTGACGGGCTAGCGGGGTTCCGGGAGCAGTTCTTC.

The chain carries TRBV25-1 and TRBJ2-3; tentatively, D is TRBD2 (5 bases). The CDR3 runs 16 residues. CDR1 is MGHDK and CDR2 is SYGVNS in the germline V gene. Deletions cut 2 bases from V and 1 base from J, with 13 bases between. The CDR3 sequence is CASSEKEDDRTDTQYF. In DNA, the CDR3 is TGTGCCAGCAGTGAAAAGGAGGACGACCGCACAGATACGCAGTATTTT.

CDR3 amino acids: CASSYETGGAGNEQFF. Written as DNA, the CDR3 is TGTGCCAGCAGCTACGAGACAGGGGGCGCAGGCAATGAGCAGTTCTTC. The chain combines TRBV6-5 with TRBJ2-1; TRBD1 agrees at 10 bases. In germline, CDR1 is MNHEY, CDR2 SVGAGI. This CDR3 comprises 16 residues. V was clipped by 6 bases and J by 6 bases; unmatched bases: 11.

V usage is TRBV4-2 and J usage is TRBJ2-3; 10 positions agree with TRBD2. Trimming cost V 4 bases and J 3 bases; bases outside gene matches: 16. CDR1 is LGHNA and CDR2 is YNFKEQ in the germline V gene. This CDR3 comprises 19 residues. As DNA, the CDR3 is TGTGCCAGCAGCCTTTACGGAAGCGGGGGGGCGGCAGGGACAGATACGCAGTATTTT. Amino acids: CASSLYGSGGAAGTDTQYF.

The chain employs TRBV15 and TRBJ2-1, with 8 bases aligning to TRBD1. V trimming: 0 bases; J trimming: 3 bases; junction bases outside the gene matches: 7. The CDR3 loop spans 17 amino acids. The V gene's germline CDR1 is LNHNV and CDR2 YYDKDF (reference sequence). As DNA, the CDR3 is TGTGCCACCAGCAGAGAGAGAAGACAGGGGAGCTACAATGAGCAGTTCTTC. It translates to CATSRERRQGSYNEQFF.

Written as DNA, the CDR3 is TGTGCCAGCAGTTTATCGGTCGGGGGGGCCTACGAGCAGTACTTC. It yields the protein CASSLSVGGAYEQYF. The J gene is TRBJ2-7, the V gene TRBV27; TRBD2 matches at 8 bases. The CDR3 is made up of 15 amino acids. V dropped 0 bases and J dropped 2; count of bases not matched to a gene: 3. CDR1 MNHEY and CDR2 SMNVEV come from the germline V gene (reference sequence).

The V and J genes are TRBV5-6 and TRBJ2-3; 11 bases are shared with TRBD2. CDR1 is SGHDT and CDR2 is YYEEEE in the germline V gene. Trimming cost V 4 bases and J 4 bases; bases outside gene matches: 5. This CDR3 comprises 15 residues. DNA of the CDR3: TGTGCCAGCAGCCCCCCTAGCGGGGGGTCAGATACGCAGTATTTT. Translation gives CASSPPSGGSDTQYF.

This chain links TRBV3-1 (or the pseudogene TRBV3-2) with TRBJ2-1, with 9 bases aligning to TRBD1. The length of the CDR3 is 15 residues. Germline V gives CDR1 LGHDT, CDR2 YNNKEL (reference sequence). J was trimmed by 2 bases and V by 5 bases; bases with no gene match: 4. Here the CDR3 DNA reads TGTGCCAGCAGCTTACGACAGGGGGCCTACAATGAGCAGTTCTTC. Its protein product is CASSLRQGAYNEQFF.

The chain combines TRBV3-1 (or the pseudogene TRBV3-2) with TRBJ2-4, with TRBD2 matching 11 bases. Trimming removed 1 base from V and 6 bases from J; junction bases left unmatched: 2. CDR3 length equals 15 residues. Looked up from germline, CDR1 is LGHDT and CDR2 is YNNKEL (reference sequence). The CDR3 coding sequence is TGTGCCAGCAGCCAAGTTAGCGGGGGGGGAAACATTCAGTACTTC. It yields the protein CASSQVSGGGNIQYF.

The V and J genes are TRBV7-9 and TRBJ2-1, with 10 bases fitting TRBD2. In germline, CDR1 is SEHNR, CDR2 FQNEAQ (reference sequence). The CDR3 runs to 15 residues. Losses at the gene ends were 5 bases for V and 4 bases for J; bases not matched to a gene: 5. The CDR3: CASSRAGGRYNEQFF. In DNA form, the CDR3 reads TGTGCCAGCAGCCGAGCGGGGGGGCGATACAATGAGCAGTTCTTC.

The gene calls are TRBV6-2 or TRBV6-3 and TRBJ1-1; 8 bases align to TRBD1. This CDR3 is 16 amino acids long. Per the germline V gene, CDR1 is MNHEY and CDR2 is SVGEGT. V trimming: 4 bases; J trimming: 1 base; junction bases outside the gene matches: 8. Written as DNA, the CDR3 is TGTGCCAGCAGTTCCGGAGCAGGGGGCAGGAACACTGAAGCTTTCTTT. It specifies CASSSGAGGRNTEAFF.

This clone was detected once. The chain employs TRBV9 and TRBJ1-1; 7 bases align to TRBD1. The CDR3 sequence is 13 residues long. J was trimmed by 8 bases and V by 3 bases; bases with no gene match: 7. Germline values: CDR1 SGDLS, CDR2 YYNGEE. The CDR3 nucleotides are TGTGCCAGCAGCGCCCCCCCAGGGGGGGAAGCTTTCTTT. Amino acids: CASSAPPGGEAFF. Combining the CDR3 with reference TRBV9 and TRBJ1-1 gives the whole variable domain DSGVTQTPKHLITATGQRVTLRCSPRSGDLSVYWYQQSLDQGLQFLIQYYNGEERAKGNILERFSAQQFPDLHSELNLSSLELGDSALYFCASSAPPGGEAFFGQGTRLTVV.

J is TRBJ1-3 and V is TRBV6-6; D remains ambiguous. Germline CDR1 reads MNHNY; CDR2 reads SVGAGI (reference sequence). Trimming left V 1 base short and J 0 bases short, with 10 bases between. CDR3 length equals 16 residues. The DNA of the CDR3 is TGTGCCAGCAGTTACTTCCCAGGCTTCTCTGGAAACACCATATATTTT. Residues: CASSYFPGFSGNTIYF.

This sequence joins TRBV30 and TRBJ1-3, with 9 bases aligning to TRBD1. CDR1 is GTSNPN and CDR2 is SVGIG in the germline V gene (reference sequence). CDR3 length: 14 amino acids. Losses at the gene ends were 5 bases for V and 4 bases for J; bases not matched to a gene: 6. The CDR3: CAWEDRGSGNTIYF. CDR3 DNA: TGTGCCTGGGAGGACAGGGGATCAGGAAACACCATATATTTT.

V and J are TRBV5-1 and TRBJ1-1; 8 nucleotides line up with TRBD1. J gave up 4 bases and V 6 bases, and 8 bases lay outside the gene matches. Germline V lookup: CDR1 SGHRS, CDR2 YFSETQ. The CDR3 loop spans 14 amino acids. CDR3 protein: CASIGQGGTTEAFF. For the CDR3, the DNA is TGCGCCAGCATAGGACAGGGTGGGACCACTGAAGCTTTCTTT.

This sequence joins TRBV11-2 and TRBJ2-2; 9 bases align to TRBD2. V was pared by 5 bases and J by 2 bases, with 6 bases of the junction left unmatched. The V gene's germline CDR1 is SGHAT and CDR2 FQNNGV. CDR3 length: 16 amino acids. The CDR3 sequence is CASSLRLAVNTGELFF. CDR3 bases: TGTGCCAGCAGCCTAAGACTAGCGGTAAACACCGGGGAGCTGTTTTTT. The entire variable domain, with the rest obtained from reference TRBV11-2 and TRBJ2-2, is as follows: EAGVAQSPRYKIIEKRQSVAFWCNPISGHATLYWYQQILGQGPKLLIQFQNNGVVDDSQLPKDRFSAERLKGVDSTLKIQPAKLEDSAVYLCASSLRLAVNTGELFFGEGSRLTVL.

The J gene is TRBJ2-1, the V gene TRBV9; 14 nucleotides agree with TRBD2. The V segment lost 4 bases and the J segment 4 bases; nucleotides outside the gene matches: 10. The CDR3 has 18 amino acids. From germline, CDR1 is SGDLS and CDR2 YYNGEE. CDR3 in amino acids: CASSTGLAGGRRYNEQFF. The CDR3 DNA is TGTGCCAGCAGCACAGGACTAGCGGGGGGAAGAAGGTACAATGAGCAGTTCTTC.

The chain carries TRBV10-1 and TRBJ1-4; D ambiguous. Between the trimmed V and J ends, which lost 2 bases and 2 bases, there was a span of 6 bases. The CDR3 is made up of 14 amino acids. The germline gives CDR1 WNHNN, CDR2 SYGVQD (reference sequence). Here the CDR3 DNA reads TGCGCCAGCAGTGAGCGGTGGACTAATGAAAAACTGTTTTTT. Translation gives CASSERWTNEKLFF.